This TCR beta chain was recovered during a study of blood T cell repertoires in COVID-19 (dated by TCRdb to between 2020 and 2021). Study-wide context: The collaborator samples originated in the United States, Italy and Spain and spanned the acute and convalescent phases of COVID-19. The samples were drawn from two sources: the first 160 participants of the ongoing ImmuneRACE study, and fewer than 1,500 subjects contributed by 6 global collaborators. The repertoires were released in a freely available public database intended as a resource for research on the immune response to SARS-CoV-2. Where available, HLA class I and class II types were taken from metadata supplied by the sample provider and were not determined by assay-based typing. The prospective study material was composed of cDNA or gDNA derived from T cells, B-cell-depleted T cells, or PBMCs. Sample metadata almost always included a de-identified subject ID, COVID-19 status, age in years and sex. Subjects who had been exposed to COVID-19, were actively infected with it, or had recovered from it provided the deeply sampled blood TCRbeta repertoires that made up the dataset.

About this clone itself: Its antigen is unknown. Base qualities were left out, and no much larger clone turns up one base away.

Based on the germline V gene, the CDR1 and CDR2 sequences are SGHTA and FQGNSA. From cysteine to phenylalanine, the CDR3 is 14 amino acids long. Only the CDR3 DNA stays, 42 bases, in frame from base 1. V is pruned by 5 bases and J by 5 bases, leaving 4 bases of the junction without a gene match. Collaborating institutions collected whole blood in K2EDTA tubes following their own protocols. For TCRbeta analysis, collaborators shipped samples as frozen whole blood, isolated PBMCs, or DNA extracted from either of those sample types. What the work shows at the level of the full study, not this receptor alone: The quantity of clinical and demographic metadata differed by source and by participant and was supplied without curation.

The immunoSEQ Assay, a bias-controlled multiplex PCR, was used to amplify TCRbeta CDR3 regions from genomic DNA. The original methods were these. Nucleated cell counts per sample were estimated from amplification of reference gene primers within the assay. Sequence reads were collapsed and filtered to measure the absolute abundance of every unique TCRbeta CDR3 rearrangement. Productive Simpson clonality was computed per sample as the square root of Simpson's diversity index over productive rearrangements. The table comes from immuneACCESS by way of TCRdb, which keeps in-frame sequences with V and J called. Part of the clones is missing from these tables; in studies checked, under half for an unresolved V gene and the rest for unknown reasons. The V and J calls and clone size come from that table; D and trimming were worked out from the DNA. Here the sample has 56,000 or so clones; more than 80% occur a single time. The ten largest make up over 15% of the sample.

Specimen: peripheral blood. This receptor was taken from a human donor in a cohort sampled during active COVID-19. The chain couples TRBV7-2 to TRBJ1-4, with 8 bases matching TRBD1. The nucleotides read TGTGCCAGCAGCACCCGGACAGGGAATGAAAAACTGTTTTTT. This encodes CASSTRTGNEKLFF. Supplemented by the reference TRBV7-2 and TRBJ1-4 proteins around the CDR3, the complete variable domain is GAGVSQSPSNKVTEKGKDVELRCDPISGHTALYWYRQSLGQGLEFLIYFQGNSAPDKSGLPSDRFSAERTGGSVSTLTIQRTQQEDSAVYLCASSTRTGNEKLFFGSGTQLSVL.